These T cell receptor beta chains were read from a single sample in a study of siplizumab effects on memory and regulatory T cells. The repertoire was sequenced with immunoSEQ multiplex PCR; TCRdb's copy has only in-frame clones and lacks some. The data show around 82,000 clones, with just over 90% seen just once and 4.5% to 6.5% held by the top ten. The material sequenced was CD8+ T cells sorted from blood. All receptors derive from a human donor in good health. Each CDR3 is given with its conserved first and last residue.

CDR3 protein	V gene	J gene
CASRMREGGTDTQYF	TRBV28	TRBJ2-3
CASSGQGTGETQYF	TRBV19	TRBJ2-5
CASSEAAPTLSTNEKLFF	TRBV6-4	TRBJ1-4
CASSSTLGVYEQYF	TRBV5-6	TRBJ2-7
CASSEWGDRDTGELFF	TRBV2	TRBJ2-2
CSVEGIAQSSYNEQFF	TRBV29-1	TRBJ2-1
CASSVDVAYTDTQYF	TRBV9	TRBJ2-3
CASSQGPGNTDTQYF	TRBV4-1	TRBJ2-3
CAISKFYEQYF	TRBV10-3	TRBJ2-7
CASSSTGQPYEQYF	TRBV11-3	TRBJ2-7
CASSDSSGGAYEQYF	TRBV2	TRBJ2-7
CASSLRDRGDGYTF	TRBV5-4	TRBJ1-2
CASSEPAEGRYGYTF	TRBV6-1	TRBJ1-2
CASSFLGTSTYNEQFF	TRBV11-2	TRBJ2-1
CASSELLGNTIYF	TRBV7-9	TRBJ1-3
CASAPTPANTEAFF	TRBV28	TRBJ1-1
CASSSSGGQGYEQYF	TRBV11-2	TRBJ2-7
CASSRLAGGIGNEQFF	TRBV28	TRBJ2-1
CASSIQGPNEQFF	TRBV19	TRBJ2-1
CASSLSIGAGETQYF	TRBV27	TRBJ2-5
CASSTPGQGDNEQFF	TRBV7-3	TRBJ2-1
CARTSSGPSYEQYF	TRBV30	TRBJ2-7
CASSLSGEKLFF	TRBV5-1	TRBJ1-4
CASSTSPGQNSPLHF	TRBV4-1	TRBJ1-6
CASSVEVESNYGYTF	TRBV9	TRBJ1-2
CASSVTTNVLTF	TRBV9	TRBJ2-6
CASRTGTGFGYTF	TRBV2	TRBJ1-2
CASSQDGTGTTPLHF	TRBV4-1	TRBJ1-6
CASSQGRGLWTEAFF	TRBV6-5	TRBJ1-1
CASSPGGGYEQYF	TRBV19	TRBJ2-7
CASSYSTEGWTEAFF	TRBV6-5	TRBJ1-1
CASSQTGTGSYGYTF	TRBV11-3	TRBJ1-2
CASSNEGTTDTQYF	TRBV21-1	TRBJ2-3
CASSTGTGYGYTF	TRBV19	TRBJ1-2
CASSSSAGLTTSTDTQYF	TRBV5-4	TRBJ2-3
CASSSPSGGDTQYF	TRBV27	TRBJ2-3
CASSILAGGSSYEQYF	TRBV19	TRBJ2-7
CASSQNRENTEAFF	TRBV4-1	TRBJ1-1
CASTFKRGIPSYEQYF	TRBV21-1	TRBJ2-7
CSARGQGRQYF	TRBV20-1	TRBJ2-4
CASSDSQGARVETQYF	TRBV9	TRBJ2-5
CASSSGGREQYF	TRBV7-6	TRBJ2-7